Shown below are 7 T cell receptor beta chains from a single sample sequenced in a study of CD8 T cells in Susac syndrome. An amount of RNA that ranged from roughly 0.45 to 1 ug was reverse transcribed with random hexamers. TCRdb reanalysed the immunoSEQ multiplex PCR reads using MiXCR and keeps one entry per CDR3 protein. The sample has tens of thousands of distinct CDR3 sequences; 85% to 95% are singletons. Material for sequencing was CD8+ T cells from PBMCs. These receptors were obtained from a human donor in good health.

The V gene is TRBV12-3 or TRBV12-4, the J gene TRBJ2-5; D gene ambiguous. The CDR3 totals 12 residues. V was cut by 5 bases and J by 5 bases, with 9 bases left in between. In DNA form, the CDR3 reads TGTGCCAGCAGTCTTGGCCTTGAGACCCAGTACTTC. Encoded protein: CASSLGLETQYF.

This chain connects TRBV4-3 to TRBJ2-7; 9 bases fit TRBD1. Germline V lookup: CDR1 LGHNA, CDR2 YSLEER. V dropped 3 bases and J dropped 6; count of bases not matched to a gene: 9. The CDR3 is 15 residues long. The CDR3 region is CASSHDRGKIFEQYF. The CDR3 region has the DNA TGCGCCAGCAGCCACGACAGGGGGAAAATCTTCGAGCAGTACTTC.

J is TRBJ2-3 and V is TRBV27, with a possible D match to TRBD2 (5 bases). Per germline, CDR1 MNHEY and CDR2 SMNVEV (reference sequence). The V end was cut by 4 bases, the J end by 6 bases, with 11 bases between. The CDR3 spans 13 residues. The CDR3 nucleotides are TGTGCCAGCAGTTCCCTTGGAGGCGATACGCAGTATTTT. Protein sequence: CASSSLGGDTQYF.

The chain employs TRBV4-1 and TRBJ1-6; D may be TRBD1 (5 bases). The CDR3 loop spans 14 amino acids. CDR1 and CDR2 (germline): MGHRA, YSYEKL. V lost 3 bases and J 7 bases, leaving 10 bases between the germline ends. CDR3 in DNA: TGCGCCAGCAGCCAGTTAGGGGAGAATTCACCCCTCCACTTT. It translates to CASSQLGENSPLHF.

This clonotype was counted a few times. The chain joins TRBV5-1 to TRBJ1-2, with no clear D. V was clipped by 4 bases and J by 4 bases, with 14 bases between them. The CDR3 covers 14 residues. Per the germline V gene, CDR1 is SGHRS and CDR2 is YFSETQ. This CDR3 is CASSLESTVYGYTF. DNA for the CDR3: TGCGCCAGCAGCCTTGAGTCCACAGTCTATGGCTACACCTTC.

The chain employs TRBV4-3 and TRBJ2-1; no clear D gene. V shed 0 bases and J shed 0 bases, with 9 bases lying between them. CDR1 and CDR2 (germline): LGHNA, YSLEER. The CDR3 is made up of 16 amino acids. CDR3 sequence: CASSQDSGGSYNEQFF. Written as DNA, the CDR3 is TGCGCCAGCAGCCAAGATTCGGGCGGCTCCTACAATGAGCAGTTCTTC.

The J gene is TRBJ1-2, the V gene TRBV27, with 8 nucleotides matching TRBD1. Germline-derived CDR1 and CDR2 are MNHEY and SMNVEV (reference sequence). The CDR3 has 15 amino acids. V lost 7 bases, J lost 7 bases, and 14 bases stayed unmatched. CDR3 DNA: TGTGCCAGCAATATTAACGGACAGGGTGAGACTGGCTACACCTTC. Protein: CASNINGQGETGYTF.